This T cell receptor (beta chain) was sequenced for a study of cytomegalovirus exposure and HLA in healthy donors. General study points: Altogether, around 160 TCR beta chains were recorded as cytomegalovirus-associated.

By share, this clone counts as medium-sized (0.01 to 0.1%). Its antigen is still unknown. PCR involved 60 Vbeta and 13 Jbeta primers. Here immunoSEQ multiplex PCR was the method, and the copy in TCRdb shows in-frame clones only, minus some. The sample carries about 21,000 clones, around 73% recorded once. This TCR was sampled from a man in his 60s in good health and CMV-seronegative. Sequences were obtained from PBMCs.

CDR3 in DNA: TGTGCCAGCAGCTCCGGGGAAGCATACAATGAGCAGTTCTTC. This codes for CASSSGEAYNEQFF. The genes are TRBV5-4 and TRBJ2-1; the D gene is possibly TRBD2 (5 bases). Per the germline V gene, CDR1 is SGHNT and CDR2 is YYREEE (reference sequence). The CDR3 contains 14 residues. V was clipped by 3 bases and J by 4 bases, with 11 bases between them.